A selection of T cell receptor beta chains follows, all from one sample in a study of blood T cell repertoires in COVID-19. The protocol was immunoSEQ multiplex PCR, while the TCRdb copy is restricted to in-frame clones and leaves out a portion. The sample has approximately 31,000 clones, approximately 85% seen once. Sequenced sample: peripheral blood. These receptors originate from a man at least 80 years old with active COVID-19. Both conserved end residues are part of each CDR3. The order of the fields is V gene, clone size, J gene, D gene, CDR3 protein, CDR3 DNA. A D gene is named only where the DNA matches it firmly. Expanded clones get a size class; other rows say once, few or many, or leave the size out.

V gene: TRBV28
clone size: once
J gene: TRBJ2-7
D gene: TRBD1
CDR3 protein: CASRVQGAAYEQYF
CDR3 DNA: TGTGCCAGCAGGGTACAGGGGGCGGCATACGAGCAGTACTTC

V gene: TRBV7-8
clone size: .
J gene: TRBJ2-5
D gene: .
CDR3 protein: CASSPVGGGETQYF
CDR3 DNA: TGTGCCAGCAGCCCCGTGGGGGGAGGAGAGACCCAGTACTTC

V gene: TRBV6-1
clone size: once
J gene: TRBJ1-2
D gene: .
CDR3 protein: CASSEAQTGYGYTF
CDR3 DNA: TGTGCCAGCAGTGAAGCGCAGACGGGCTATGGCTACACCTTC

V gene: TRBV3-1/TRBV3-2
clone size: few
J gene: TRBJ2-7
D gene: TRBD1
CDR3 protein: CASSQEGDRVRF
CDR3 DNA: TGTGCCAGCAGCCAAGAAGGGGACAGAGTTCGATTC

V gene: TRBV6-1
clone size: once
J gene: TRBJ1-1
D gene: .
CDR3 protein: CASSERELRSNTEAFF
CDR3 DNA: TGTGCCAGCAGTGAACGAGAATTGAGGTCGAACACTGAAGCTTTCTTT

V gene: TRBV6-5
clone size: .
J gene: TRBJ2-2
D gene: .
CDR3 protein: CASSYASANTGELFF
CDR3 DNA: TGTGCCAGCAGTTATGCTAGCGCGAACACCGGGGAGCTGTTTTTT

V gene: TRBV11-2
clone size: .
J gene: TRBJ1-1
D gene: .
CDR3 protein: CASTTRVNTEAFF
CDR3 DNA: TGTGCCAGCACCACCCGCGTGAACACTGAAGCTTTCTTT

V gene: TRBV4-2
clone size: .
J gene: TRBJ2-7
D gene: TRBD2
CDR3 protein: CASSQDVARGAFSYEQYF
CDR3 DNA: TGTGCCAGCAGCCAAGACGTCGCGCGGGGGGCCTTCTCCTACGAGCAGTACTTC

V gene: TRBV5-1
clone size: once
J gene: TRBJ1-1
D gene: .
CDR3 protein: CASSLWGTGTEAFF
CDR3 DNA: TGCGCCAGCAGCTTGTGGGGCACGGGCACTGAAGCTTTCTTT

V gene: TRBV9
clone size: .
J gene: TRBJ2-3
D gene: TRBD2
CDR3 protein: CASSPRSPAGVPDTQYF
CDR3 DNA: TGTGCCAGCAGCCCCCGGAGTCCAGCGGGGGTTCCAGATACGCAGTATTTT

V gene: TRBV9
clone size: .
J gene: TRBJ1-3
D gene: .
CDR3 protein: CASSPRSLSGNTIYF
CDR3 DNA: TGTGCCAGCAGCCCTAGGAGCCTCTCTGGAAACACCATATATTTT

V gene: TRBV5-4
clone size: .
J gene: TRBJ2-5
D gene: .
CDR3 protein: CASSLGNQETQYF
CDR3 DNA: TGTGCCAGCAGCCTAGGAAACCAAGAGACCCAGTACTTC

V gene: TRBV7-2
clone size: once
J gene: TRBJ2-3
D gene: .
CDR3 protein: CASSFDRGSTDTQYF
CDR3 DNA: TGTGCCAGCAGCTTCGATCGCGGGTCCACAGATACGCAGTATTTT

V gene: TRBV2
clone size: .
J gene: TRBJ1-3
D gene: .
CDR3 protein: CASHTGSGNTIYF
CDR3 DNA: TGTGCCAGCCATACAGGGTCGGGAAACACCATATATTTT

V gene: TRBV5-6
clone size: .
J gene: TRBJ2-2
D gene: TRBD2
CDR3 protein: CASSNSGGLKTGELFF
CDR3 DNA: TGTGCCAGCAGCAATAGCGGGGGCCTTAAGACCGGGGAGCTGTTTTTT

V gene: TRBV12-3/TRBV12-4
clone size: .
J gene: TRBJ1-2
D gene: .
CDR3 protein: CASGGTLLYGYTF
CDR3 DNA: TGTGCCAGCGGAGGGACCTTGCTGTATGGCTACACCTTC

V gene: TRBV19
clone size: .
J gene: TRBJ2-5
D gene: TRBD2
CDR3 protein: CASSNGGMGETQYF
CDR3 DNA: TGTGCCAGTAGTAACGGGGGGATGGGAGAGACCCAGTACTTC

V gene: TRBV28
clone size: .
J gene: TRBJ2-7
D gene: .
CDR3 protein: CASSWGHFAYEQYF
CDR3 DNA: TGTGCCAGCAGCTGGGGACATTTCGCCTACGAGCAGTACTTC

V gene: TRBV13
clone size: .
J gene: TRBJ2-1
D gene: TRBD2
CDR3 protein: CASSLNRLAGGPQEQFF
CDR3 DNA: TGTGCCAGCAGCCTAAACCGGCTAGCGGGGGGGCCGCAAGAGCAGTTCTTC

V gene: TRBV7-2
clone size: .
J gene: TRBJ1-2
D gene: TRBD1
CDR3 protein: CASSSGQGDYGYTF
CDR3 DNA: TGTGCCAGCAGCTCCGGACAGGGCGACTATGGCTACACCTTC

V gene: TRBV3-1/TRBV3-2
clone size: once
J gene: TRBJ2-1
D gene: TRBD2
CDR3 protein: CASSPPTRHLGLTSRNEQFF
CDR3 DNA: TGTGCCAGCAGCCCTCCTACACGTCACCTGGGACTAACTTCCCGCAATGAGCAGTTCTTC

V gene: TRBV9
clone size: few
J gene: TRBJ1-3
D gene: .
CDR3 protein: CASSVMESSGNTIYF
CDR3 DNA: TGTGCCAGCAGCGTAATGGAGAGCTCTGGAAACACCATATATTTT

V gene: TRBV18
clone size: .
J gene: TRBJ2-1
D gene: TRBD2
CDR3 protein: CASSYLAGGDNEQFF
CDR3 DNA: TGTGCCAGCTCGTATCTAGCGGGGGGCGACAATGAGCAGTTCTTC

V gene: TRBV6-4
clone size: once
J gene: TRBJ2-7
D gene: .
CDR3 protein: CASSDRTPLIASNYEQYF
CDR3 DNA: TGTGCCAGCAGTGACCGGACTCCTCTTATAGCGAGCAACTACGAGCAGTACTTC

V gene: TRBV29-1
clone size: once
J gene: TRBJ2-3
D gene: .
CDR3 protein: CSAPRTSTDTQYF
CDR3 DNA: TGCAGCGCCCCTAGGACTAGCACAGATACGCAGTATTTT

V gene: TRBV2
clone size: once
J gene: TRBJ1-2
D gene: .
CDR3 protein: CASSGGPGLPEGYGYTF
CDR3 DNA: TGTGCCAGCAGTGGGGGACCGGGACTCCCCGAGGGGTATGGCTACACCTTC

V gene: TRBV7-7
clone size: .
J gene: TRBJ2-5
D gene: .
CDR3 protein: CASSSDRWETQYF
CDR3 DNA: TGTGCCAGCAGCTCCGACAGGTGGGAGACCCAGTACTTC

V gene: TRBV6-6
clone size: .
J gene: TRBJ2-5
D gene: TRBD1
CDR3 protein: CASARGRQETQYF
CDR3 DNA: TGTGCCAGCGCAAGGGGGCGGCAGGAGACCCAGTACTTC

V gene: TRBV18
clone size: .
J gene: TRBJ2-1
D gene: TRBD1
CDR3 protein: CASSPPPGQGPYNEQFF
CDR3 DNA: TGTGCCAGCTCACCACCCCCGGGACAGGGCCCCTACAATGAGCAGTTCTTC

V gene: TRBV18
clone size: .
J gene: TRBJ2-2
D gene: .
CDR3 protein: CASSSQDSGELFF
CDR3 DNA: TGTGCCAGCTCCTCCCAGGACTCCGGGGAGCTGTTTTTT

V gene: TRBV5-4
clone size: few
J gene: TRBJ2-7
D gene: TRBD1
CDR3 protein: CASSPNAGTGGYEQYF
CDR3 DNA: TGTGCCAGCAGCCCAAACGCCGGGACAGGGGGCTACGAGCAGTACTTC

V gene: TRBV28
clone size: .
J gene: TRBJ1-6
D gene: TRBD1
CDR3 protein: CASSLSGTVALGSIYNSPLHF
CDR3 DNA: TGTGCCAGCAGTTTATCCGGGACAGTGGCGTTGGGGTCTATCTATAATTCACCCCTCCACTTT

V gene: TRBV7-9
clone size: .
J gene: TRBJ1-1
D gene: .
CDR3 protein: CASRGGGNTEAFF
CDR3 DNA: TGTGCCAGCCGGGGAGGGGGGAACACTGAAGCTTTCTTT

V gene: TRBV12-5
clone size: .
J gene: TRBJ1-6
D gene: TRBD1
CDR3 protein: CASGSEGGQKTSSCPFSYNSPLHF
CDR3 DNA: TGTGCTAGTGGTTCCGAGGGGGGACAGAAAACTAGCAGCTGCCCCTTCAGCTATAATTCACCCCTCCACTTT

V gene: TRBV28
clone size: .
J gene: TRBJ1-1
D gene: .
CDR3 protein: CASSLPNTEAFF
CDR3 DNA: TGTGCCAGCAGTTTACCTAACACTGAAGCTTTCTTT

V gene: TRBV7-2
clone size: .
J gene: TRBJ1-2
D gene: TRBD1
CDR3 protein: CASSPQGGGYGYTF
CDR3 DNA: TGTGCCAGCAGCCCACAGGGGGGTGGCTATGGCTACACCTTC

V gene: TRBV2
clone size: .
J gene: TRBJ1-1
D gene: .
CDR3 protein: CASKRQMNTEAFF
CDR3 DNA: TGTGCCAGTAAGAGGCAGATGAACACTGAAGCTTTCTTT

V gene: TRBV11-2
clone size: .
J gene: TRBJ1-3
D gene: TRBD1
CDR3 protein: CASSLGTVSGNTIYF
CDR3 DNA: TGTGCCAGCAGCTTGGGGACAGTCTCTGGAAACACCATATATTTT

V gene: TRBV7-2
clone size: .
J gene: TRBJ2-3
D gene: TRBD2
CDR3 protein: CASRRTGTSGADTQYF
CDR3 DNA: TGTGCCAGCAGACGAACGGGGACTAGCGGCGCAGATACGCAGTATTTT

V gene: TRBV9
clone size: .
J gene: TRBJ2-3
D gene: TRBD2
CDR3 protein: CASSTTSGGLTDTQYF
CDR3 DNA: TGTGCCAGCAGCACGACTAGCGGGGGCCTCACAGATACGCAGTATTTT

V gene: TRBV3-1/TRBV3-2
clone size: .
J gene: TRBJ1-5
D gene: .
CDR3 protein: CASSQDVRGRQPQHF
CDR3 DNA: TGTGCCAGCAGCCAAGATGTTAGGGGTAGGCAGCCCCAGCATTTT

V gene: TRBV7-3
clone size: .
J gene: TRBJ1-6
D gene: TRBD1
CDR3 protein: CASSRGDRSDSPLHF
CDR3 DNA: TGTGCCAGCAGCCGAGGGGACAGGTCGGATTCACCCCTCCACTTT